Below, one T cell receptor (beta chain) is given with its context. Its antigen is currently not known. Base qualities are not recorded, but no much larger clone differs from it by a single base. Explained via the paper, the time point label denotes: baseline before first vaccination. Vaccinee samples came from UK trials COV001 and COV002, including a single-blind randomized controlled phase 2/3 trial of AZD1222 (ChAdOx1 nCoV-19) in healthy adults. For TCRbeta chain sequencing, PBMC samples from trial participants were taken at day 0 and at day 28 after the second dose. The CDR3 sequence holds 13 residues, the cysteine and phenylalanine included. Only the CDR3 portion is preserved as DNA: 39 bases, with reading frame beginning at the first base. CDR1 is given as ENHRY and CDR2 as SYGVKD, both from the germline V gene. Between the V and J ends, shortened by 11 bases and 4 bases respectively, the junction contains 12 bases.

The sample belongs to a study of T cell responses to AZD1222 COVID-19 vaccine (dated by TCRdb to the early 2020s). Background for the entire study: Because spike-specific TCR depth and breadth did not differ between the two schedules, AZD1222 recipients who got a second dose at roughly 4 weeks were pooled with those who got a second dose at roughly 12 weeks. Trial participants were enrolled by age into 18-55, 56-69 and 70-plus year subgroups, with roughly 160, 29 and 62 TCR-sequenced participants respectively. TCR sequencing covered more than 230 trial participants: roughly 200 given two doses of AZD1222 and 26 given two doses of MenACWY control vaccine. General study outcomes and caveats: No day 14 peak-response samples were available, so repertoires were characterized only after the peak T cell response. Nearly half of unique spike-specific TCRs reportedly recognized epitopes outside regions mutated in the B.1.351 and B.1.1.7 variants. Participants were mostly white British and included more females than males, and it was suggested by the authors that clonal diversity may have been underestimated. After two AZD1222 doses, both the breadth and the depth of spike-specific TCRs were significantly higher than at day 0 and than in MenACWY recipients. Conclusions about previously exposed vaccinees are limited, since just a handful of AZD1222 recipients were seropositive for SARS-CoV-2 at baseline. The 56-69-year group was small, and its depth increase did not reach significance, likely because of low power. CD4 TCRs associated with the vaccine covered the entire spike protein, and the dominant responses were in regions 160-218 and 743-854.

The CDR3 regions of human TCRbeta chains were analyzed by immunosequencing. In the source study's methods: Repertoire TCRs were checked for matches against a reference library of SARS-CoV-2-specific TCRs that had been generated using the MIRA antigen-specificity platform. Breadth meant the fraction of unique TCRs that were SARS-CoV-2-associated, whereas depth meant the fraction of total T cells that were SARS-CoV-2-associated. Using the MIRA data, every spike-specific TCR was mapped to the spike region that the TCR reacted to and assigned to either a CD4 or a CD8 class. Log10-transformed breadth and depth values were compared by one-way ANOVA with Sidak's multiple comparisons tests. What TCRdb holds here is the immuneACCESS table cut down to in-frame rearrangements. Part of the clones is not present; checked against another copy, under half of the missing clones reflect an unresolved V gene, and the others are unexplained. The DNA was the basis for D and trimming; V, J and clone size are from that table. This sample has about 140,000 clones in its table, and under 95% of those were observed once. Clones ranked in the top ten supply just over 3% of the sample.

The origin of this receptor is an adult in good health. Sequences were derived from peripheral blood, sampled on day 0 of AZD1222 vaccination. This receptor chain uses TRBV10-3 and TRBJ2-6; the D gene is perhaps TRBD1, from 6 matching bases. Read as DNA, the sequence is TGTGCCGCGCAGGGGTCCGGGGCCAACGTCCTGACTTTC. Its protein product is CAAQGSGANVLTF.